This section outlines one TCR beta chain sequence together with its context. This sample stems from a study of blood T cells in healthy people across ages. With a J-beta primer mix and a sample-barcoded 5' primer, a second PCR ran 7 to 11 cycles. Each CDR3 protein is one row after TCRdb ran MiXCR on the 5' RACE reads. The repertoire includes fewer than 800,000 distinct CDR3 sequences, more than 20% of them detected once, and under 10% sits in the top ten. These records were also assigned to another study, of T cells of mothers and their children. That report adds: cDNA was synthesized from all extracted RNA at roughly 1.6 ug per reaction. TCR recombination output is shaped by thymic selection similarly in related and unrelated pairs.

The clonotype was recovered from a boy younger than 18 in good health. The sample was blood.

For the CDR3, the DNA is TGTGCCAGCAGCTTCTTTAAAGGGGGGTACACCTTC. Protein: CASSFFKGGYTF. The chain has TRBV13 and TRBJ1-2, with a possible D match to TRBD1 (6 bases). Germline V lookup: CDR1 PRHDT, CDR2 FYEKMQ (reference sequence). This CDR3 has 12 residues. Trimming took 3 bases from V and 11 from J, leaving 13 bases between them.